This TCR beta chain emerged from a study of blood T cells in healthy people across ages (dated by TCRdb to between 2015 and 2017). About the investigation overall: Template switching captured roughly one uniquely barcoded TCR beta cDNA molecule per two T cells in model experiments. Using deep sequencing normalized with unique cDNA molecular identifiers, the study measured how TCR beta repertoire diversity changes with age. Four age groups were formed from the donors: young (average approximately 16 years), middle-aged (less than 40), aged (more than 55) and long-lived (approximately 78). Two additional independent replicas of 1 million unique cDNA reads from the same blood draw were analyzed for two donors (one aged 18 to 30 and one aged 80 or older).

In the case of this clonotype: Its target antigen remains unknown. Per-base qualities were not stored, and no clone one base away is much larger.

The paper's findings and limits, for the study overall: A strong correlation was found between observed TCR beta diversity and the percentage of naive T cells measured by flow cytometry. The CMV infection status of donors was not known, potentially confounding age-related changes in expanded clonotypes. Observed TCR beta diversity per million T cells fell roughly linearly with age, and a significant reduction was already apparent by age roughly 40. Compared with the aged group, the long-lived group had more naive CD4+ T cells, fewer expanded clones and increased TCR diversity, a pattern suggesting age selection. Estimates of total diversity based on one million sequenced T cells were regarded as lower bounds and as underestimates. Since profiling was done on bulk unsorted PBMCs, naive and antigen-experienced compartments could not be conclusively compared.

Donors were a few dozen systemically healthy Caucasian individuals from Russia aged roughly 6 to 90 years. Around 10 milliliters of peripheral blood were drawn from each donor into EDTA-treated Vacutainer tubes. PBMCs were isolated by Ficoll-Paque density-gradient centrifugation, with at least 7 million obtained per sample. Total RNA was extracted from PBMCs with Trizol reagent, with at least 6 micrograms obtained per sample. Naive CD45RAhigh/CD27high T cell percentages were measured by flow cytometry on a PBMC aliquot from every donor. Libraries were constructed by 5' RACE. For sequencing, an Illumina HiSeq 2500 was employed. A second roughly 6 to 12 cycle PCR used a sample-barcoded 5' primer and a J-beta primer mix. Each TCR beta cDNA molecule received a unique molecular identifier from a template-switch 5' adaptor carrying 12 random nucleotides. Each sample yielded at least 3 million CDR3-containing paired-end reads. First-strand cDNA was synthesized from all RNA with the Mint cDNA synthesis kit, primed by a TRBC-specific oligonucleotide. All cDNA was treated with uracil-DNA glycosylase and then went through a first 18-cycle PCR with the universal primers M1SS and BC2_uni_R. For the original study's pipeline: For normalization, 1 million high-quality reads were randomly selected from each sample, with every read carrying a distinct molecular identifier. Reads sharing molecular identifiers were discarded rather than binned into consensus sequences. MiTCR, with a Q25 quality threshold and the strictest error-elimination algorithm, was used for CDR3 identification, clonotype clustering and error correction. A nonparametric unseen species model using Euler transformation provided a lower-bound estimate of total TCR beta diversity. TCRdb ran its own pipeline on the public reads, namely fastp trimming at Q25 and MiXCR clone calling, and kept in-frame beta chains. For every CDR3 protein sequence, its rows merge into one entry that carries the most common genes and DNA. The authors' filters were not applied to this entry. This sample has fewer than 1,200,000 distinct CDR3 sequences in its table, and 20% to 25% of those were observed once. The ten largest account for less than 0.75% of the sample.

The CDR3 covers 16 residues, taking in both the cysteine and the phenylalanine. This entry keeps only the CDR3 DNA: 48 bases, framed from base 1. The germline ends are 16 bases apart after V is trimmed by 5 bases and J by 2 bases. CDR1 and CDR2 (SGHTA, FQGNSA) derive from the germline V gene. These same data were also listed under a study on T cells of mothers and their children. The second study, in turn, reports: Nine systemically healthy Caucasian individuals, comprising three mothers and their six children, were included as donors. cDNA synthesis consumed the entire amount of extracted RNA, loaded at about 1.5 ug RNA in each 15 ul reaction. Sample barcodes and 2-4 random nucleotides were added via the M1S primer in the second PCR. Over 8.5 million TCR beta CDR3 reads came from each mother, compared with about 3.2 million reads from each child. TCR recombination output is similarly shaped by thymic selection in related and unrelated pairs, with a minor effect exerted by inherited differences. Related mother-child pairs always showed normalized repertoire overlap that was slightly higher than in unrelated mother-child pairs, though the difference was never significant. Persistent microchimeric T cell clones were not detected, at a sensitivity of about 100 clones per million clonotypes. Deep NGS was used in the study to compare the TCR beta repertoires of mothers and children and to look for features that separate related mother-child pairs from unrelated individuals. On average, the children were approximately 11 +/- 4 years old, while the mothers were approximately 41 +/- 4 years old. After adapter ligation with NEBNext reagents, the libraries were sequenced on Illumina HiSeq 2000 with 100+100 nt paired-end reads. To prevent cross-contamination, the mother and child libraries were prepared one month apart and sequenced in separate runs. Each donor had between about 450,000 and 2,200,000 distinct TCR beta clonotypes identified. Naive TCR beta clonotypes were estimated from low-frequency clonotypes matched to each donor's FACS-determined naive share, without sorting.

The chain is made from TRBV7-2 and TRBJ2-1, with an unclear D gene assignment. Sequencing was done on a sample of blood. This sequence originates from a girl aged 2-15 years in good health. The DNA sequence is as follows: TGTGCCAGCAGCCCCCTCTCGGGCGGAGCCTACAATGAGCAGTTCTTC. It is translated as CASSPLSGGAYNEQFF.